The present T cell receptor (beta chain) was sequenced within a study of T cell changes during pregnancy in multiple sclerosis. This CDR3 region has 15 residues. The junction had 12 bases not matched to a gene; V was cut back by 5 bases and J by 9 bases. CDR1 is SEHNR and CDR2 is FQNEAQ in the germline V gene (reference sequence). Libraries were prepared by immunoSEQ multiplex PCR; TCRdb keeps only in-frame clonotypes and omits some of them. The sample comprises tens of thousands of clones, about 92% of which are singletons, and 2.8% rests with the top ten. Source: peripheral blood, taken in the third trimester of pregnancy. The source is a female donor in good health, enrolled as a control in a pregnancy study. The chain links TRBV7-9 to TRBJ2-1; 8 bases line up with TRBD2. This CDR3 is CASSPSGGGHTEQFF. The CDR3, as DNA: TGTGCCAGCAGCCCCTCCGGGGGGGGGCACACTGAGCAGTTCTTC.